These T cell receptor beta chains were read from a single sample in a study of glioma-infiltrating T cells. MiXCR, run by TCRdb on the multiplex PCR reads, gives a single entry per CDR3 protein. Among approximately 110,000 distinct CDR3 sequences listed, less than 30% were seen once. The sample taken for sequencing was glioma tissue, nonneoplastic brain tissue, or PBMCs (not recorded which). These receptor sequences come from a human donor with low-grade glioma or glioblastoma, undergoing nonglioma brain surgery, or in good health (not recorded which). Both conserved end residues are part of each CDR3. The order of the fields is V gene, D gene, clone size, J gene, CDR3 DNA, CDR3 protein. The D gene is left open where the match is weak. Where a row states a size, it is once, few, many or the class of an expanded clone; other rows omit it.

V gene: TRBV9; D gene: NA; clone size: NA; J gene: TRBJ2-1; CDR3 DNA: TGTGCCAGCAGCCCCACTTCGCTTATGGGGGCGAATGAGCAGTTCTTC; CDR3 protein: CASSPTSLMGANEQFF
V gene: TRBV5-1; D gene: NA; clone size: many; J gene: TRBJ2-7; CDR3 DNA: TGCGCCAGCAGCTTGAGGGGTAACTACGAGCAGTACTTC; CDR3 protein: CASSLRGNYEQYF
V gene: TRBV12-3/TRBV12-4; D gene: TRBD1; clone size: many; J gene: TRBJ2-7; CDR3 DNA: TGTGCCAGCAGCCTCAATTCCGGGACAGGAGAGCAGTACTTC; CDR3 protein: CASSLNSGTGEQYF
V gene: TRBV4-1; D gene: NA; clone size: many; J gene: TRBJ2-3; CDR3 DNA: TGCGCCAGCAGCTACCCTAAGTGGGGGGAAAGCACAGATACGCAGTATTTT; CDR3 protein: CASSYPKWGESTDTQYF
V gene: TRBV7-3; D gene: NA; clone size: once; J gene: TRBJ1-6; CDR3 DNA: TGTGCCAGCAGCTTAAGGGGGGCCTCCTATAATTCACCCCTCCACTTT; CDR3 protein: CASSLRGASYNSPLHF
V gene: TRBV12-3/TRBV12-4; D gene: NA; clone size: few; J gene: TRBJ1-1; CDR3 DNA: TGTGCCAGCAGTCTCCTCGACCCGAAGAACACTGAAGCTTTCTTT; CDR3 protein: CASSLLDPKNTEAFF
V gene: TRBV7-2; D gene: NA; clone size: many; J gene: TRBJ1-5; CDR3 DNA: TGTGCCAGCAGCTTAGTGAGGGGGGGTCAGCCCCAGCATTTT; CDR3 protein: CASSLVRGGQPQHF
V gene: TRBV29-1; D gene: NA; clone size: many; J gene: TRBJ2-7; CDR3 DNA: TGCAGCGGCGGGACTGCCCCCTACGAGCAGTACTTC; CDR3 protein: CSGGTAPYEQYF
V gene: TRBV4-1; D gene: NA; clone size: NA; J gene: TRBJ2-7; CDR3 DNA: TGCGCCAGCAGCCCCCCAGTTGCTACCTACGAGCAGTACTTC; CDR3 protein: CASSPPVATYEQYF
V gene: TRBV11-1; D gene: NA; clone size: many; J gene: TRBJ2-1; CDR3 DNA: TGTGCCAGCAGCTTAGCGGCCAGCTACAATGAGCAGTTCTTC; CDR3 protein: CASSLAASYNEQFF
V gene: TRBV10-2; D gene: NA; clone size: NA; J gene: TRBJ1-2; CDR3 DNA: TGCGCCAGCAGTCAGGGGCAGGCCAACTATGGCTACACCTTC; CDR3 protein: CASSQGQANYGYTF
V gene: TRBV29-1; D gene: TRBD2; clone size: few; J gene: TRBJ2-5; CDR3 DNA: TGCAGCGTTGAAACCGGGGAGGGAACAGAGACCCAGTACTTC; CDR3 protein: CSVETGEGTETQYF
V gene: TRBV15; D gene: NA; clone size: many; J gene: TRBJ1-1; CDR3 DNA: TGTGCCACCAGCAGAGATTCCCAGGGAAGAAATGAAGCTTTCTTT; CDR3 protein: CATSRDSQGRNEAFF
V gene: TRBV20-1; D gene: NA; clone size: many; J gene: TRBJ1-5; CDR3 DNA: TGCAGTGCTAGAGCTCCTTTTGACTCTAGCAATCAGCCCCAGCATTTT; CDR3 protein: CSARAPFDSSNQPQHF
V gene: TRBV20-1; D gene: NA; clone size: many; J gene: TRBJ1-2; CDR3 DNA: TGCAGTGCTAGAGACCCTGGGGGTTCGGTCTTCTATGGCTACACCTTC; CDR3 protein: CSARDPGGSVFYGYTF
V gene: TRBV7-2; D gene: NA; clone size: many; J gene: TRBJ2-1; CDR3 DNA: TGTGCCAGCAGCTTTGGGCTTTACAATGAGCAGTTCTTC; CDR3 protein: CASSFGLYNEQFF
V gene: TRBV9; D gene: NA; clone size: many; J gene: TRBJ1-1; CDR3 DNA: TGTGCCAGCAGCGTAGCGGTCACCACTGAAGCTTTCTTT; CDR3 protein: CASSVAVTTEAFF
V gene: TRBV18; D gene: TRBD1; clone size: many; J gene: TRBJ1-5; CDR3 DNA: TGTGCCAGCTCACCTACTGGACAGGTCAATCAGCCCCAGCATTTT; CDR3 protein: CASSPTGQVNQPQHF
V gene: TRBV6-1; D gene: TRBD1; clone size: many; J gene: TRBJ1-2; CDR3 DNA: TGTGCCAGCAGCTGGACAGGCGGCTACACCTTC; CDR3 protein: CASSWTGGYTF
V gene: TRBV5-1; D gene: NA; clone size: NA; J gene: TRBJ1-4; CDR3 DNA: TGCGCCAGCAGCTCGGCCAGATCTGCAACTAATGAAAAACTGTTTTTT; CDR3 protein: CASSSARSATNEKLFF
V gene: TRBV5-5; D gene: TRBD2; clone size: NA; J gene: TRBJ2-5; CDR3 DNA: TGTGCCAGCAACCCTGCTAGGACTAGCGGTCGCCAAGAGACCCAGTACTTC; CDR3 protein: CASNPARTSGRQETQYF
V gene: TRBV20-1; D gene: TRBD1; clone size: many; J gene: TRBJ1-1; CDR3 DNA: TGCAGTGCTGGGGACAGGGGAACCTTGAACACTGAAGCTTTCTTT; CDR3 protein: CSAGDRGTLNTEAFF
V gene: TRBV6-1; D gene: TRBD1; clone size: many; J gene: TRBJ2-7; CDR3 DNA: TGTGCCAGCGGACAGGGTCAGTACGAGCAGTACTTC; CDR3 protein: CASGQGQYEQYF
V gene: TRBV3-1; D gene: TRBD1; clone size: many; J gene: TRBJ1-2; CDR3 DNA: TGTGCCAGCAGCCCGGACAGGGTAGGCGGCTACACCTTC; CDR3 protein: CASSPDRVGGYTF
V gene: TRBV19; D gene: TRBD2; clone size: NA; J gene: TRBJ2-7; CDR3 DNA: TGTGCCAGTAGTACCCCGGAGGACGCGGGAGGCTACGAGCAGTACTTC; CDR3 protein: CASSTPEDAGGYEQYF
V gene: TRBV6-1; D gene: NA; clone size: once; J gene: TRBJ2-1; CDR3 DNA: TGTGCCACCGGGGCGTGGGCCTCCTACAATGGGCAGTTCTTC; CDR3 protein: CATGAWASYNGQFF
V gene: TRBV6-1; D gene: NA; clone size: many; J gene: TRBJ1-5; CDR3 DNA: TGTGCCAGCAGTGTTGAAGATAGCAATCAGCCCCAGCATTTT; CDR3 protein: CASSVEDSNQPQHF
V gene: TRBV2; D gene: TRBD1; clone size: many; J gene: TRBJ1-1; CDR3 DNA: TGTGCCAGCAGAGACAGGGTTACTGAAGCTTTCTTT; CDR3 protein: CASRDRVTEAFF
V gene: TRBV20-1; D gene: NA; clone size: many; J gene: TRBJ1-2; CDR3 DNA: TGCAGTGCTCCGAGGAGTGGGCAGGGAGGCGGCTACACCTTC; CDR3 protein: CSAPRSGQGGGYTF
V gene: TRBV27; D gene: TRBD2; clone size: many; J gene: TRBJ2-3; CDR3 DNA: TGTGCCAGCAGGAGGGAGGGGCGTTACACAGATACGCAGTATTTT; CDR3 protein: CASRREGRYTDTQYF
V gene: TRBV5-4; D gene: NA; clone size: many; J gene: TRBJ1-1; CDR3 DNA: TGTGCCAGCAGCCGTACCGGGCCTTTGAACACTGAAGCTTTCTTT; CDR3 protein: CASSRTGPLNTEAFF
V gene: TRBV20-1; D gene: NA; clone size: many; J gene: TRBJ2-7; CDR3 DNA: TGCAGTGCTAGGAAGGCTAGCTCCTTCTACGAGCAGTACTTC; CDR3 protein: CSARKASSFYEQYF
V gene: TRBV4-3; D gene: NA; clone size: many; J gene: TRBJ2-4; CDR3 DNA: TGCGCCAGCAGCCAAGGAATGGAGAGCATTCAGTACTTC; CDR3 protein: CASSQGMESIQYF
V gene: TRBV6-6; D gene: NA; clone size: many; J gene: TRBJ1-6; CDR3 DNA: TGTGCCAGCAGTTACTCGCGGGATTCACCCCTCCACTTT; CDR3 protein: CASSYSRDSPLHF
V gene: TRBV6-2/TRBV6-3; D gene: NA; clone size: NA; J gene: TRBJ2-1; CDR3 DNA: TGTGCCAACACCCCTCGCCCGGGGCGCGAGGACGAGCAGTTCTTC; CDR3 protein: CANTPRPGREDEQFF
V gene: TRBV4-1; D gene: NA; clone size: many; J gene: TRBJ1-3; CDR3 DNA: TGCGCCAGCAGCCAAGGAGGAGGGCTCAGAGGCTCTGGAAACACCATATATTTT; CDR3 protein: CASSQGGGLRGSGNTIYF
V gene: TRBV5-1; D gene: NA; clone size: many; J gene: TRBJ1-2; CDR3 DNA: TGCGCCAGCAGCTTGCCGACAGGACCCTATGGCTACACCTTC; CDR3 protein: CASSLPTGPYGYTF
V gene: TRBV15; D gene: TRBD1; clone size: many; J gene: TRBJ1-3; CDR3 DNA: TGTGCCACCAGCAGGACAGGGGGTTACTCTGGAAACACCATATATTTT; CDR3 protein: CATSRTGGYSGNTIYF
V gene: TRBV20-1; D gene: NA; clone size: many; J gene: TRBJ1-1; CDR3 DNA: TGCAGTGCTAGAGATTGGGCAGGATTGAACACTGAAGCTTTCTTT; CDR3 protein: CSARDWAGLNTEAFF
V gene: TRBV27; D gene: TRBD1; clone size: many; J gene: TRBJ2-7; CDR3 DNA: TGTGCCAGCACCCCGGGGATGGGACAGTCCTACGAGCAGTACTTC; CDR3 protein: CASTPGMGQSYEQYF
V gene: TRBV5-1; D gene: NA; clone size: many; J gene: TRBJ1-1; CDR3 DNA: TGCGCCAGCAGCTTGTACGGGGGGAACACTGAAGCTTTCTTT; CDR3 protein: CASSLYGGNTEAFF
V gene: TRBV20-1; D gene: NA; clone size: medium-sized; J gene: TRBJ2-7; CDR3 DNA: TGCAGTGCTAGAGAGTGGATCGACGAGCAGTACTTC; CDR3 protein: CSAREWIDEQYF
V gene: TRBV29-1; D gene: TRBD1; clone size: few; J gene: TRBJ2-7; CDR3 DNA: TGCAGCGTTATGACGGACAGGATATACGAGCAGTACTTC; CDR3 protein: CSVMTDRIYEQYF
V gene: TRBV7-2; D gene: NA; clone size: many; J gene: TRBJ1-3; CDR3 DNA: TGTGCCAGCGGGGCAGGGTTTGGAAACACCATATATTTT; CDR3 protein: CASGAGFGNTIYF